The 25 T cell receptor beta chains in this list originate from one sample, sequenced in a study of blood T cell repertoires in COVID-19. The table came from immunoSEQ multiplex PCR; TCRdb's copy has only in-frame clones and leaves some out. The sample includes over 60,000 clones, 60% to 85% of them seen just once. Sequencing input: peripheral blood. These receptors were taken from a human donor in a cohort sampled during active COVID-19.

This clone was picked up one time. This chain connects TRBV12-5 to TRBJ2-1, with TRBD2 matching over 8 bases. Per germline, CDR1 LGHNT and CDR2 FRNRAP. The length of the CDR3 is 15 residues. The CDR3 protein is CATRPGLGEYNEQFF. As DNA, the CDR3 is TGTGCCACCCGTCCGGGACTAGGGGAATACAATGAGCAGTTCTTC.

The chain carries TRBV7-8 and TRBJ2-1, with 10 bases aligning to TRBD2. Germline lookup yields CDR1 SGHVS and CDR2 FQNEAQ. Trimming at V came to 4 bases and at J to 2 bases, leaving 2 bases not matched to a gene. The CDR3 extends over 15 amino acids. In DNA form, the CDR3 reads TGTGCCAGCAGCTCCGGACTAGCGGCCTACAATGAGCAGTTCTTC. Translated: CASSSGLAAYNEQFF.

V usage is TRBV6-2 or TRBV6-3 and J usage is TRBJ1-5, with D perhaps TRBD1 (5 bases). This CDR3 spans 14 amino acids. Trimming stripped 6 bases from V and 0 bases from J, with 9 bases between. Germline V gene sequence: CDR1 MNHEY, CDR2 SVGEGT. The CDR3 nucleotides are TGTGCCAGCAGCACCAGGGATAGCAATCAGCCCCAGCATTTT. This codes for CASSTRDSNQPQHF.

V is TRBV29-1 and J is TRBJ1-4; TRBD1 is a possible D gene (6 bases). V was clipped by 6 bases and J by 8 bases, with 10 bases between them. CDR3 length: 11 amino acids. Germline V CDR1 and CDR2: SQVTM, ANQGSEA. This chain's CDR3 is CSVQGWEKLFF. The CDR3 DNA reads as TGCAGCGTCCAGGGGTGGGAAAAACTGTTTTTT.

The sample holds a few counts of this clone. The V and J genes are TRBV29-1 and TRBJ1-2; TRBD1 might be the D (5 bases). Germline CDR1 and CDR2: SQVTM and ANQGSEA. V was clipped by 1 base and J by 1 base, with 10 bases between them. The CDR3 spans 14 residues. Here the CDR3 DNA reads TGCAGCGTTGAAGGGAGGGGTTTTAACTATGGCTACACCTTC. Its translation is CSVEGRGFNYGYTF.

To note about this clone: Other DNA sequences in this specimen translate into the identical CDR3. The chain uses TRBV6-5 and TRBJ2-7; a possible D gene is TRBD2 (6 bases). Per germline, CDR1 MNHEY and CDR2 SVGAGI. The length of the CDR3 is 13 residues. V was clipped by 0 bases and J by 3 bases, with 6 bases between them. The CDR3 here is CASSYSRGYEQYF. CDR3 in DNA: TGTGCCAGCAGTTACTCGCGGGGCTACGAGCAGTACTTC.

This chain links TRBV6-6 with TRBJ1-2; D perhaps matches TRBD1 (5 bases). Germline assignment: CDR1 MNHNY and CDR2 SVGAGI (reference sequence). Trimming cost V 6 bases and J 5 bases, with 10 bases left between them. CDR3 length: 12 residues. The CDR3 nucleotides are TGTGCCAGCAGAACTCAGGGATATGGCTACACCTTC. It codes for CASRTQGYGYTF.

The genes are TRBV3-1 (or the pseudogene TRBV3-2) and TRBJ1-2; no clear D. This CDR3 is 11 amino acids long. Trimming took off 6 bases at V and 2 bases at J, with 4 bases between the two ends. CDR1 and CDR2 from the germline V gene are LGHDT and YNNKEL (reference sequence). This chain's CDR3 is CASSLNYGYTF. DNA of the CDR3: TGTGCCAGCAGTCTAAACTATGGCTACACCTTC.

The V call is TRBV5-1, the J call TRBJ1-2; D unclear. Deletions cut 3 bases from V and 3 bases from J, with 9 bases between. Germline V gene sequence: CDR1 SGHRS, CDR2 YFSETQ. CDR3 length: 13 residues. CDR3 region: CASSSGPDYGYTF. In DNA form, the CDR3 reads TGCGCCAGCAGCTCTGGGCCAGACTATGGCTACACCTTC.

The V and J genes are TRBV7-3 and TRBJ1-2, with D uncertain. This CDR3 is built from 13 residues. The germline V gene has CDR1 SGHTA and CDR2 FQGTGA. V was pared by 5 bases and J by 8 bases, with 15 bases between. DNA of the CDR3: TGTGCCAGCAGCCTCGACGGAGGACGAGGCTACACCTTC. The encoded protein is CASSLDGGRGYTF. Full variable domain (remainder filled in from reference TRBV7-3 and TRBJ1-2): GAGVSQTPSNKVTEKGKYVELRCDPISGHTALYWYRQSLGQGPEFLIYFQGTGAADDSGLPNDRFFAVRPEGSVSTLKIQRTERGDSAVYLCASSLDGGRGYTFGSGTRLTVV.

The V gene is TRBV3-1 (or the pseudogene TRBV3-2), the J gene TRBJ1-3; a weak D match, TRBD1 (5 bases). The CDR3 length is 16 residues. Trimming left V 3 bases short and J 0 bases short, with 12 bases between. Germline CDR1 LGHDT, CDR2 YNNKEL (reference sequence). Here the CDR3 reads CASSHMQGPSGNTIYF. DNA of the CDR3: TGTGCCAGCAGCCACATGCAGGGCCCCTCTGGAAACACCATATATTTT.

This rearrangement joins TRBV6-5 to TRBJ2-7; the match to TRBD1 covers 11 bases. CDR1 is MNHEY and CDR2 is SVGAGI in the germline V gene. V lost 7 bases, J lost 6 bases, and 8 bases stayed unmatched. CDR3 length: 14 residues. The CDR3 loop is CASMPPDRGLEQYF. The CDR3 DNA reads as TGTGCCAGCATGCCCCCGGACAGGGGGCTCGAGCAGTACTTC.

This sequence joins TRBV9 and TRBJ1-1; D possibly corresponds to TRBD1 (6 bases). V was shortened by 3 bases and J by 8 bases, with 14 bases between the two germline ends. CDR3 size: 13 residues. The germline gives CDR1 SGDLS, CDR2 YYNGEE. The CDR3 DNA reads as TGTGCCAGCAGCGACGGATTAACAGGGGAAGCTTTCTTT. The encoded protein is CASSDGLTGEAFF.

The chain joins TRBV7-9 to TRBJ1-6; 10 bases match TRBD1. Trimming at V came to 5 bases and at J to 10 bases, leaving 8 bases not matched to a gene. The CDR3 spans 15 residues. CDR1 and CDR2 from the germline V gene are SEHNR and FQNEAQ (reference sequence). CDR3 DNA sequence: TGTGCCAGCAGCGAGGGGACAGGGGTAAGCTCACCCCTCCACTTT. Residues: CASSEGTGVSSPLHF.

This chain links TRBV28 with TRBJ1-1; no clear D. The V end was cut by 8 bases, the J end by 1 base, with 5 bases between. This CDR3 comprises 11 residues. CDR1 and CDR2 (germline): MDHEN, SYDVKM. CDR3 nucleotides: TGTGCCAGCGTACAGAACACTGAAGCTTTCTTT. Residues: CASVQNTEAFF.

The chain is built from TRBV27 and TRBJ2-6; D might be TRBD2 (5 bases). The CDR3 contains 16 residues. Trimming stripped 6 bases from V and 0 bases from J, with 12 bases between. The germline V gene has CDR1 MNHEY and CDR2 SMNVEV (reference sequence). This CDR3 reads CASRPRGDSGANVLTF. The CDR3 DNA sequence: TGTGCCAGCAGACCCCGGGGAGACTCTGGGGCCAACGTCCTGACTTTC.

This clone turned up a few times. The genes are TRBV5-1 and TRBJ1-6; 9 bases match TRBD1. V lost 4 bases and J lost 7; bases outside the gene matches: 9. CDR1 and CDR2 from the germline V gene are SGHRS and YFSETQ. The CDR3 consists of 16 residues. The CDR3 nucleotides read TGCGCCAGCAGCCAAGGACAGGGGTTGGGGAATTCACCCCTCCACTTT. It yields the protein CASSQGQGLGNSPLHF.

This clone came up a few times. V usage is TRBV5-1 and J usage is TRBJ2-3; perhaps TRBD2 as D (6 bases). The CDR3 extends over 18 amino acids. Looked up from germline, CDR1 is SGHRS and CDR2 is YFSETQ. Deletions cut 0 bases from V and 1 base from J, with 18 bases between. The chain's CDR3 is CASSLDETSVAGTDTQYF. Written as DNA, the CDR3 is TGCGCCAGCAGCTTGGACGAGACTAGTGTTGCCGGCACAGATACGCAGTATTTT.

This rearrangement joins TRBV7-9 to TRBJ2-2; TRBD1 agrees at 10 bases. This CDR3 is 16 amino acids long. The trim removed 4 bases at V and 3 bases at J, leaving 5 bases unmatched. The germline CDR1 and CDR2 sequences are SEHNR and FQNEAQ (reference sequence). CDR3 sequence reads: CASSSAGTGDTGELFF. DNA of the CDR3: TGTGCCAGCAGCTCCGCCGGGACAGGGGACACCGGGGAGCTGTTTTTT. Full variable domain (missing parts from reference TRBV7-9 and TRBJ2-2): DTGVSQNPRHKITKRGQNVTFRCDPISEHNRLYWYRQTLGQGPEFLTYFQNEAQLEKSRLLSDRFSAERPKGSFSTLEIQRTEQGDSAMYLCASSSAGTGDTGELFFGEGSRLTVL.

The J gene is TRBJ2-7, the V gene TRBV6-6; D is perhaps TRBD1 (6 bases). Germline assignment: CDR1 MNHNY and CDR2 SVGAGI (reference sequence). This CDR3 comprises 14 residues. Between the trimmed V and J ends, which lost 4 bases and 5 bases, there was a span of 15 bases. The CDR3: CASSFTGQSHEQYF. The DNA of the CDR3 is TGTGCCAGCAGTTTCACCGGACAGTCCCACGAGCAGTACTTC.

The CDR3 DNA reads as TGCGCCAGCAGCTTGGCTTTCGGGGGGTCCGTCAATGAGCAGTTCTTC. It specifies CASSLAFGGSVNEQFF. The chain carries TRBV5-1 and TRBJ2-1; 7 nucleotides align to TRBD2. The CDR3 totals 16 residues. J gave up 6 bases and V 0 bases, and 9 bases lay outside the gene matches. Germline-derived CDR1 and CDR2 are SGHRS and YFSETQ.

This clone was seen a few times. The rearrangement links TRBV2 to TRBJ1-2; D is uncertain. The V and J ends lost 5 bases and 7 bases respectively, with 8 bases between them. The CDR3 is 11 amino acids. Germline loops: CDR1 SNHLY, CDR2 FYNNEI. The CDR3 protein is CASSPTRGYTF. As DNA, the CDR3 is TGTGCCAGCAGTCCTACCCGTGGCTACACCTTC.

The chain uses TRBV10-3 and TRBJ2-7; TRBD2 aligns across 13 bases. Germline V gives CDR1 ENHRY, CDR2 SYGVKD. The junction had 10 bases not matched to a gene; V was cut back by 9 bases and J by 5 bases. There are 15 residues in the CDR3. The CDR3 DNA follows: TGTGCCATTCGTCGGACTAGCGGGGGCGGCAACGAGCAGTACTTC. Translation gives CAIRRTSGGGNEQYF.

V gene TRBV9 combines with J gene TRBJ2-3, with D possibly being TRBD1 (6 bases). The length of the CDR3 is 15 residues. Trimming left V 5 bases short and J 4 bases short, with 17 bases between. Germline V gene lookup returns CDR1 SGDLS and CDR2 YYNGEE. CDR3 region: CASRPTGLGADTQYF. The CDR3 coding sequence is TGTGCCAGCAGACCCACAGGGTTAGGCGCAGATACGCAGTATTTT.

DNA for the CDR3: TGTGCCAGCAGTTTAAATTTTGGGAGCTACTACGAGCAGTACTTC. It yields the protein CASSLNFGSYYEQYF. V gene TRBV28 combines with J gene TRBJ2-7, with D possibly TRBD2 on 5 matching bases. CDR3 length: 15 amino acids. Germline V gene lookup returns CDR1 MDHEN and CDR2 SYDVKM. Deletions cut 2 bases from V and 3 bases from J, with 14 bases between.